This TCR beta chain was sequenced during a study of blood T cell repertoires in COVID-19. V lost 4 bases and J lost 5; bases outside the gene matches: 13. The CDR3 covers 19 residues. Germline V gene sequence: CDR1 LGHNA, CDR2 YNFKEQ. Measured with immunoSEQ multiplex PCR; TCRdb has only the in-frame clones, and not every one. The sample holds approximately 300,000 clones, 70% to 90% seen once. Sequenced material: peripheral blood. The chain couples TRBV4-2 to TRBJ2-1, with 14 bases identical to TRBD2. The TCR sequence derives from a woman in her forties or fifties with active or convalescent COVID-19. The CDR3 region is CASSRRLAGGIRLDNEQFF. In DNA, the CDR3 is TGTGCCAGCAGCCGACGACTAGCGGGAGGGATAAGGTTGGACAATGAGCAGTTCTTC.